The TCR beta chain under discussion was sequenced for a study of technical replicates of blood from a handful of donors. Germline V gene data show CDR1 as MDHEN and CDR2 as SYDVKM. The CDR3 consists of 15 residues. V lost 3 bases and J 1 base, leaving 11 bases between the germline ends. Generated by immunoSEQ multiplex PCR, the TCRdb table keeps only in-frame clones and is missing some. This table holds around 100,000 clones, about 95% found once. The sequence came from a human donor in good health. The chain couples TRBV28 to TRBJ2-3; tentatively, D is TRBD2 (5 bases). The sample comprised T cells isolated from PBMCs. CDR3 coding DNA: TGTGCCAGCAGTTTCCTAGCTGCGGGCACAGATACGCAGTATTTT. This translates into CASSFLAAGTDTQYF.